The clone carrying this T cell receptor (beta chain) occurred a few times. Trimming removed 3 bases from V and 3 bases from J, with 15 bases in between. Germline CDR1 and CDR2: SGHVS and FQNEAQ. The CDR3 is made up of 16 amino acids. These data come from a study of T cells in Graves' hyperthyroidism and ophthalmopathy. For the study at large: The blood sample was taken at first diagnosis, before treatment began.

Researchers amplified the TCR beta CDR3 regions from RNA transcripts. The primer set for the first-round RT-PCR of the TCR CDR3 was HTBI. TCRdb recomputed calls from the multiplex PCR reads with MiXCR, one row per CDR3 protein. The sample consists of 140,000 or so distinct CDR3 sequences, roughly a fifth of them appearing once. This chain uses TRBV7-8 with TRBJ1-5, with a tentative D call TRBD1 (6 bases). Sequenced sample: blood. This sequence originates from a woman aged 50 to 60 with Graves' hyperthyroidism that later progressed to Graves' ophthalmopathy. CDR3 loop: CASSFSSGTYNQPQHF. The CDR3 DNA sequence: TGTGCCAGCAGCTTTAGCTCCGGGACATACAATCAGCCCCAGCATTTT.